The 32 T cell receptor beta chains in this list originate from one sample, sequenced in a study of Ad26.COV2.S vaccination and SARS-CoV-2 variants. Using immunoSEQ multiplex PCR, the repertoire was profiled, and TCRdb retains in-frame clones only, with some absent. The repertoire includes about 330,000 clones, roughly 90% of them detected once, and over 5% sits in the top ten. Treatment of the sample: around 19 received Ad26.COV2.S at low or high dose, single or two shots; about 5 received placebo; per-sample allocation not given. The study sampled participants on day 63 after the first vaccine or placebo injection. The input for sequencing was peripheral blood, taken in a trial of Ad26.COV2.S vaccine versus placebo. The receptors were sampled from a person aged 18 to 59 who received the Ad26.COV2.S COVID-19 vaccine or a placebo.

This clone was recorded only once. CDR3 in amino acids: CASSQSSGEAFF. The DNA for the CDR3 is TGTGCCAGCAGCCAAAGTTCTGGTGAAGCTTTCTTT. The chain carries TRBV3-1 (or the pseudogene TRBV3-2) and TRBJ1-1; D not certain. The CDR3 has 12 residues. The V end lost 2 bases, the J end lost 7 bases, and 8 bases lay between the germline ends. Germline CDR1 and CDR2: LGHDT and YNNKEL (reference sequence).

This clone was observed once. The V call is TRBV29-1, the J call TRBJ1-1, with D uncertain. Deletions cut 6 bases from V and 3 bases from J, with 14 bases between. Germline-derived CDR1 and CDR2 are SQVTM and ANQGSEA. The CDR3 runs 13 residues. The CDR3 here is CSVPTPTDTEAFF. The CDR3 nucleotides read TGCAGCGTACCGACACCGACGGACACTGAAGCTTTCTTT.

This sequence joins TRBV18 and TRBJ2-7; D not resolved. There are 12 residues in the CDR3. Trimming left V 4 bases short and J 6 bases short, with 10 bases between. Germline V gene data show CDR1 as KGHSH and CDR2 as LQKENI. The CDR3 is CASSLPPSEQYV. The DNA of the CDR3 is TGTGCCAGCTCACTCCCTCCCTCCGAGCAGTACGTC.

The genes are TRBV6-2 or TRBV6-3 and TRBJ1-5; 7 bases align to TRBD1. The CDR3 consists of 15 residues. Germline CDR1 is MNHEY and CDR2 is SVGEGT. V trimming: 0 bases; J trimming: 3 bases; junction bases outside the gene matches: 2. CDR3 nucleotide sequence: TGTGCCAGCAGTTACTCAGGGGGCACCAATCAGCCCCAGCATTTT. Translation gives CASSYSGGTNQPQHF.

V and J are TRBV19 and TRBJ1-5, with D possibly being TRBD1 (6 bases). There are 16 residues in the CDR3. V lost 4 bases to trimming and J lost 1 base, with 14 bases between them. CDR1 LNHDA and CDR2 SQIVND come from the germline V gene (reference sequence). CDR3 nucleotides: TGTGCCAGTAGTACCGTGGGGGGCCCGAGCAATCAGCCCCAGCATTTT. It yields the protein CASSTVGGPSNQPQHF.

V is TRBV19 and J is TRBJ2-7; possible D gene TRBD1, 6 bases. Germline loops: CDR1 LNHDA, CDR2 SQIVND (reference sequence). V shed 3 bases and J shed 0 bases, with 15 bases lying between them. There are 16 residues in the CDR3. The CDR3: CASSIRGGLPSYEQYF. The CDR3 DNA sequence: TGTGCCAGTAGTATCAGGGGCGGGCTGCCCTCCTACGAGCAGTACTTC.

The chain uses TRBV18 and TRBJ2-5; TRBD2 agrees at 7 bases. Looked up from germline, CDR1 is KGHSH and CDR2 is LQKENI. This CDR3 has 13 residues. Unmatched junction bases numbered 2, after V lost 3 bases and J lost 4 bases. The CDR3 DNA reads TGTGCCAGCTCACCGGGACTACGAGAGACCCAGTACTTC. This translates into CASSPGLRETQYF.

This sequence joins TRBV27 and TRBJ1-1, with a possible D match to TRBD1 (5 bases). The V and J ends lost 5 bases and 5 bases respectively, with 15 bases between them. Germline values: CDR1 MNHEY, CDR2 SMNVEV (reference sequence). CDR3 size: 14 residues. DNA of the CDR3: TGTGCCAGCAGTAAATGGGACTGGCGGACTGAAGCTTTCTTT. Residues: CASSKWDWRTEAFF.

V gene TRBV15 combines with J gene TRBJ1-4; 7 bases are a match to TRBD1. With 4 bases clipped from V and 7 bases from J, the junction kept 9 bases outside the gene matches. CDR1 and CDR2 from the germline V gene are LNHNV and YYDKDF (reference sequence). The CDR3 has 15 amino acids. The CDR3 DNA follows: TGTGCCACCAGCATACGGACAGGCACGAGTGAAAAACTGTTTTTT. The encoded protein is CATSIRTGTSEKLFF.

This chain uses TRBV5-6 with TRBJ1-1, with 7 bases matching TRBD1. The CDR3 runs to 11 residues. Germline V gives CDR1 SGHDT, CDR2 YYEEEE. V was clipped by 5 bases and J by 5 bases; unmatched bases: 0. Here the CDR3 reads CASRGQTEAFF. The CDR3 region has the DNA TGTGCCAGCAGGGGACAGACTGAAGCTTTCTTT.

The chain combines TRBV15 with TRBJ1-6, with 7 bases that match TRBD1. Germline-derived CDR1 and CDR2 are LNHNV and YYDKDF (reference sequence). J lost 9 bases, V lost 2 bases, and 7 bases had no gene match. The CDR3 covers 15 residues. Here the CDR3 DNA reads TGTGCCACCAGCAGAATAGACAGGGCGGGTTCACCCCTCCACTTT. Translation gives CATSRIDRAGSPLHF.

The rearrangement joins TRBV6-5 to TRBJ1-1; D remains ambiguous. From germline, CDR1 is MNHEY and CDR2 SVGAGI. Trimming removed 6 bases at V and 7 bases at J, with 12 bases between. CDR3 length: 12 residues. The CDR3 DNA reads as TGTGCCAGCAGCAACAATGGCCTTGAAGCTTTCTTT. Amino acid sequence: CASSNNGLEAFF.

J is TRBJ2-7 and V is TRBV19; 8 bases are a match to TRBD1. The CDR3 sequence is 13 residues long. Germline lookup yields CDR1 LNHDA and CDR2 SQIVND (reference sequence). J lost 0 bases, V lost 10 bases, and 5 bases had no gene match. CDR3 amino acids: CATKTGASYEQYF. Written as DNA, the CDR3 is TGTGCCACCAAGACAGGGGCCTCCTACGAGCAGTACTTC. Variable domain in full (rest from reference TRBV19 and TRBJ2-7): DGGITQSPKYLFRKEGQNVTLSCEQNLNHDAMYWYRQDPGQGLRLIYYSQIVNDFQKGDIAEGYSVSREKKESFPLTVTSAQKNPTAFYLCATKTGASYEQYFGPGTRLTVT.

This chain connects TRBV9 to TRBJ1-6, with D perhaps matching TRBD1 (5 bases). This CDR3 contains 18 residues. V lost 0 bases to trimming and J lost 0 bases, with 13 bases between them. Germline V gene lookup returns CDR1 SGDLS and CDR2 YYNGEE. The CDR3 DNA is TGTGCCAGCAGCGTAGCTGGGGGAGAAAGCTCCTATAATTCACCCCTCCACTTT. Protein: CASSVAGGESSYNSPLHF.

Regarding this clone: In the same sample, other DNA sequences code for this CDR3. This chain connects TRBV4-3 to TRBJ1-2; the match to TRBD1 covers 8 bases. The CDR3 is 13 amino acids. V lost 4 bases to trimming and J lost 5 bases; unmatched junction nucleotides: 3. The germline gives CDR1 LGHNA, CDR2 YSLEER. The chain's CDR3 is CASSPDRGYGYTF. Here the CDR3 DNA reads TGCGCCAGCAGCCCCGACAGGGGATATGGCTACACCTTC.

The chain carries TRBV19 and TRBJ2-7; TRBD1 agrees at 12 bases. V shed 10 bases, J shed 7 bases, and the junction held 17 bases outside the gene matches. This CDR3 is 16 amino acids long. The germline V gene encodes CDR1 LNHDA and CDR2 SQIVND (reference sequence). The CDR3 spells CATFHSSGTGGDEQYV. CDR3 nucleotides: TGTGCCACCTTTCACTCCTCCGGGACAGGGGGCGATGAGCAGTACGTC.

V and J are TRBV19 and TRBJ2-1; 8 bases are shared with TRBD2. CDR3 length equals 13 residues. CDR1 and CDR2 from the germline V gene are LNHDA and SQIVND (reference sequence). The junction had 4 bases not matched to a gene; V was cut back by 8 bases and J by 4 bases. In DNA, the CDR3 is TGTGCCAGTTCCAGCGGGAGATACAATGAGCAGTTCTTC. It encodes CASSSGRYNEQFF. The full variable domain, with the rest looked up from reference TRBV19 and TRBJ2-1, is DGGITQSPKYLFRKEGQNVTLSCEQNLNHDAMYWYRQDPGQGLRLIYYSQIVNDFQKGDIAEGYSVSREKKESFPLTVTSAQKNPTAFYLCASSSGRYNEQFFGPGTRLTVL.

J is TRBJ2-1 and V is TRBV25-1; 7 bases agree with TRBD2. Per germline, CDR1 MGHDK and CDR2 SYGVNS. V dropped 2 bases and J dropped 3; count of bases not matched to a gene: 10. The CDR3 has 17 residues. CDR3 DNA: TGTGCCAGCAGTGAACCGGTAGGGGCGGGGGTCTACAATGAGCAGTTCTTC. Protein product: CASSEPVGAGVYNEQFF.

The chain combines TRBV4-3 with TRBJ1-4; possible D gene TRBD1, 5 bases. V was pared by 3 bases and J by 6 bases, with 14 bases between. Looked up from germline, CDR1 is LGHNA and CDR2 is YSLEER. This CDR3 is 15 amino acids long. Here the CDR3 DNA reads TGCGCCAGCAGCCACAGCGACAGAAGAGATGAAAAACTGTTTTTT. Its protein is CASSHSDRRDEKLFF.

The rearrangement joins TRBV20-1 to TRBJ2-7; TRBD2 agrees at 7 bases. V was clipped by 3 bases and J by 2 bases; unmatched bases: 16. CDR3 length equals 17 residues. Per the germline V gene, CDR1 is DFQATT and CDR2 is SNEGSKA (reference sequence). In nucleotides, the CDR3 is TGCAGTGCTAGTAATCTGCCAGGGAGCGGGGTTACCTACGAGCAGTACGTC. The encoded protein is CSASNLPGSGVTYEQYV.

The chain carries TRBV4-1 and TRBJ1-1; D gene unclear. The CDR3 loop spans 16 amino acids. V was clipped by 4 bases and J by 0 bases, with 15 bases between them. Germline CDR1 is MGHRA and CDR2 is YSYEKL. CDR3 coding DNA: TGCGCCAGCAGCCCACGTCCCGAGGGAATGAACACTGAAGCTTTCTTT. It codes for CASSPRPEGMNTEAFF.

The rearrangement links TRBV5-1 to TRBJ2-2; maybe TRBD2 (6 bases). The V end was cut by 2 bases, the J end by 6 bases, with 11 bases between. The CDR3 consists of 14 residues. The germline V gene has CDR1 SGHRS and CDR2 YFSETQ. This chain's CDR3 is CASSFGRQAGELFF. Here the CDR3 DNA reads TGCGCCAGCAGCTTCGGGAGACAAGCCGGGGAGCTGTTTTTT.

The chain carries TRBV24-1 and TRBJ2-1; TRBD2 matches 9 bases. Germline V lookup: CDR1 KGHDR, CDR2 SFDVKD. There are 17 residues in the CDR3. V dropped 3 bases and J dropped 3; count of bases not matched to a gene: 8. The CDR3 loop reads CATSDSSGGRLYNEQFF. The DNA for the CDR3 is TGTGCCACCAGTGATAGTAGCGGGGGCCGCCTCTACAATGAGCAGTTCTTC.

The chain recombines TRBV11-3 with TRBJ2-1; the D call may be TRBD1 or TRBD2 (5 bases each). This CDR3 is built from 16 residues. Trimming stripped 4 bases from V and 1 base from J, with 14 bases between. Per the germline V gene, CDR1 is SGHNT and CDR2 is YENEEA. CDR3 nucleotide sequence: TGTGCCAGCAGCTCCGGGACCCTGGGATCCTACAATGAGCAGTTCTTC. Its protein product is CASSSGTLGSYNEQFF.

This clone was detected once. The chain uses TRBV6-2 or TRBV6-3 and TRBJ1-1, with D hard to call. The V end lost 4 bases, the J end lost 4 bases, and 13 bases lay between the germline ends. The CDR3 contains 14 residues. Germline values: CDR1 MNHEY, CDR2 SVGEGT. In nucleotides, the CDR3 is TGTGCCAGCAGTTCCAATACGGAGGGCACTGAAGCTTTCTTT. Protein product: CASSSNTEGTEAFF.

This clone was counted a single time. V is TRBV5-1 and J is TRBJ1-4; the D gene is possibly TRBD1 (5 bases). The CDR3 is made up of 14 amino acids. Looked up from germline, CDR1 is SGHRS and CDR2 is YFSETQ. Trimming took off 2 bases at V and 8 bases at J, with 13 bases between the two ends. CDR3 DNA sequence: TGCGCCAGCAGCTTTGTCGAAGGGGACGAAAAACTGTTTTTT. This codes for CASSFVEGDEKLFF.

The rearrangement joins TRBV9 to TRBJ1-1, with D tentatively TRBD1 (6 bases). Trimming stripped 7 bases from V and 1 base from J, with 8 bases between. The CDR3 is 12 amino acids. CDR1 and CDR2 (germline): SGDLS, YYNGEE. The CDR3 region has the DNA TGTGCCAGCTCCAGGGGGAACACTGAAGCTTTCTTT. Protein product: CASSRGNTEAFF.

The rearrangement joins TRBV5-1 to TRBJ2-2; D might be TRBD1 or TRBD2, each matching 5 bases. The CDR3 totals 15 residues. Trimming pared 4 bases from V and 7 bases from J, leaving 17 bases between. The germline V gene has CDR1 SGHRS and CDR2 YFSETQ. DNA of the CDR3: TGCGCCAGCAGCCCGGACCCGGCGAGGGGCGGGGAGCTGTTTTTT. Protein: CASSPDPARGGELFF.

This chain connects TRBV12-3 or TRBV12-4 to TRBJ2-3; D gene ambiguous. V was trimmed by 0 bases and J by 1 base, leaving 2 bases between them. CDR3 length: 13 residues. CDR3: CASSLARTDTQYF. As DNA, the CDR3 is TGTGCCAGCAGTTTAGCTCGCACAGATACGCAGTATTTT.

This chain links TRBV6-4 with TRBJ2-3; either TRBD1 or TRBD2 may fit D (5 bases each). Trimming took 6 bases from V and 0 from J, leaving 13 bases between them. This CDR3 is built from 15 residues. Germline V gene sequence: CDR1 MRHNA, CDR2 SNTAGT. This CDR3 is CASSVGEFSTDTQYF. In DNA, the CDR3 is TGTGCCAGCAGCGTAGGGGAGTTCAGCACAGATACGCAGTATTTT.

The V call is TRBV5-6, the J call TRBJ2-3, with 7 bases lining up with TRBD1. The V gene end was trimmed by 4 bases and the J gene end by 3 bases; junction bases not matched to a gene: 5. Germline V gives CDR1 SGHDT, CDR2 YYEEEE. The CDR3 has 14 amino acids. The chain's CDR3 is CASSAVQGTDTQYF. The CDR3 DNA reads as TGTGCCAGCAGCGCCGTACAGGGGACAGATACGCAGTATTTT.

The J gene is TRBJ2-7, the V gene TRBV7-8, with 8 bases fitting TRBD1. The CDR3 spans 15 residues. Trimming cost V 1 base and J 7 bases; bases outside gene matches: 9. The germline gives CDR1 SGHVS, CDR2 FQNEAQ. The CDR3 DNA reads TGTGCCAGCAGCTTAGTAGCAGGGGGCCGGGATGAGCAGTACTTC. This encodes CASSLVAGGRDEQYF. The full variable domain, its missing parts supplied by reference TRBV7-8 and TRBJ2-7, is GAGVSQSPRYKVAKRGQDVALRCDPISGHVSLFWYQQALGQGPEFLTYFQNEAQLDKSGLPSDRFFAERPEGSVSTLKIQRTQQEDSAVYLCASSLVAGGRDEQYFGPGTRLTVT.